This T cell receptor beta chain originates from a study of T-cell reconstitution after alpha-beta-depleted transplantation in children (dated by TCRdb to 2016 to 2017). Describing the broader study: Using TCR repertoire profiling, the study quantitatively followed how T-cell immune reconstitution unfolded in children after TCRalphabeta/CD19-depleted allogeneic hematopoietic cell transplantation.

From V the trimming removes 5 bases and from J it removes 0 bases, while the gene matches leave 14 bases of the junction unaccounted for. The CDR3 runs 17 residues from the cysteine to the phenylalanine. The retained sequence is limited to the CDR3, 51 bases, with the frame set at the first base. The germline V gene (reference sequence) provides CDR1 DFQATT and CDR2 SNEGSKA. Library prep was done by PCR. The sequencing machine was an Illumina HiSeq 2500. Molecular barcoding was employed in the preparation of TCR libraries, with unique molecular identifiers being used to normalize TCRbeta repertoire quantification. In-frame beta chains were kept once TCRdb had trimmed the public reads at Q25 with fastp and called clones with MiXCR. Rows merge per CDR3 protein into single entries with the most common DNA and genes. The sample table lists 600,000 to 700,000 distinct CDR3 sequences, 16% of them with a count of one. The top ten constitute over 0.95% of the sample.

In the case of this clonotype: Its antigen remains undetermined. No quality values exist for individual bases; no much larger clone is one base distant.

This TCR was recovered from a human donor who donated a stem cell graft to a child with acute myeloid leukemia. The V and J segments used are TRBV20-1 and TRBJ1-2; TRBD1 aligns with 8 central bases. Material: PBMCs from the stem cell graft donor, obtained from the stem cell graft. The nucleotide sequence reads TGCAGTGCTGATAATCCGGGACAGGAGCCTCCTAACTATGGCTACACCTTC. It is translated as CSADNPGQEPPNYGYTF.